Following are 18 T cell receptor beta chains from one sample sequenced in a study of shared clonotypes between healthy human individuals. Clones were read by immunoSEQ multiplex PCR, and TCRdb kept only the in-frame ones, dropping some. The sample comprises approximately 2.3 million clones, approximately 95% of which are singletons, and around 0.4% rests with the top ten. Sequencing used naive CD4+ T cells from PBMCs. Described subset: CD45RA+ positively selected. These receptors originate from a man younger than 35 in good health. Some clones in this sample may be carry-over from other donors' samples.

This chain connects TRBV5-1 to TRBJ2-3; 11 bases are a match to TRBD2. The germline V gene has CDR1 SGHRS and CDR2 YFSETQ. This CDR3 has 15 residues. J was trimmed by 7 bases and V by 3 bases; bases with no gene match: 7. CDR3 loop: CASSSTGTSGHTQYF. CDR3 nucleotide sequence: TGCGCCAGCAGCTCGACCGGGACTAGCGGTCATACGCAGTATTTT.

The chain carries TRBV27 and TRBJ1-5, with 9 nucleotides matching TRBD1. With 3 bases clipped from V and 9 bases from J, the junction kept 6 bases outside the gene matches. The CDR3 runs 14 residues. Germline assignment: CDR1 MNHEY and CDR2 SMNVEV (reference sequence). This chain's CDR3 is CASSLGTGLMPQHF. CDR3 nucleotide sequence: TGTGCCAGCAGTTTGGGGACAGGGCTTATGCCCCAGCATTTT.

This sequence joins TRBV30 and TRBJ1-1; maybe TRBD1 (5 bases). Trimming pared 4 bases from V and 5 bases from J, leaving 11 bases between. This CDR3 has 12 residues. From germline, CDR1 is GTSNPN and CDR2 SVGIG (reference sequence). CDR3 coding DNA: TGTGCCTGGACGGGGGACGAGACTGAAGCTTTCTTT. Translation: CAWTGDETEAFF.

The chain links TRBV28 to TRBJ1-6; D unclear. Per the germline V gene, CDR1 is MDHEN and CDR2 is SYDVKM. This CDR3 region has 12 residues. V was trimmed by 11 bases and J by 10 bases, leaving 15 bases between them. The CDR3 spells CASRGSGSPLHF. Written as DNA, the CDR3 is TGTGCCTCACGGGGTAGTGGATCACCCCTCCACTTT.

The CDR3 nucleotides are TGCGCCAGCGGAGGGACAGTTAATGAAAAACTGTTTTTT. Protein sequence: CASGGTVNEKLFF. The V gene is TRBV4-3, the J gene TRBJ1-4, with 7 bases fitting TRBD1. Germline V gene sequence: CDR1 LGHNA, CDR2 YSLEER. Trimming took 8 bases from V and 4 from J; bases not matched to a gene: 4. The CDR3 has 13 residues.

The chain carries TRBV7-9 and TRBJ1-3, with unresolved D. Germline loops: CDR1 SEHNR, CDR2 FQNEAQ (reference sequence). The V end was cut by 4 bases, the J end by 4 bases, with 8 bases between. CDR3 length equals 13 residues. CDR3 sequence (DNA): TGTGCCAGCAGCTCCGTACAGGGAAACACCATATATTTT. Its protein product is CASSSVQGNTIYF. The full variable domain, completed using reference TRBV7-9 and TRBJ1-3, is DTGVSQNPRHKITKRGQNVTFRCDPISEHNRLYWYRQTLGQGPEFLTYFQNEAQLEKSRLLSDRFSAERPKGSFSTLEIQRTEQGDSAMYLCASSSVQGNTIYFGEGSWLTVV.

The V and J genes are TRBV6-5 and TRBJ2-1; 11 bases map to TRBD2. This CDR3 is built from 16 residues. CDR1 is MNHEY and CDR2 is SVGAGI in the germline V gene. V was pared by 2 bases and J by 9 bases, with 9 bases of the junction left unmatched. CDR3 sequence: CASSYRVAGGQGEQFF. CDR3 in DNA: TGTGCCAGCAGTTACCGGGTAGCGGGAGGGCAAGGTGAGCAGTTCTTC.

The chain uses TRBV28 and TRBJ1-1; 8 positions match TRBD1. This CDR3 contains 16 residues. V was clipped by 6 bases and J by 4 bases; unmatched bases: 13. CDR1 and CDR2 (germline): MDHEN, SYDVKM. The DNA for the CDR3 is TGTGCCAGCAGCCCCACCGGACAGGGCGTTCTCACTGAAGCTTTCTTT. It specifies CASSPTGQGVLTEAFF.

This chain uses TRBV27 with TRBJ2-6, with 7 bases lining up with TRBD1. Trimming took 8 bases from V and 0 from J; bases not matched to a gene: 13. The CDR3 has 18 amino acids. Germline V gives CDR1 MNHEY, CDR2 SMNVEV (reference sequence). This CDR3 is CASGIRDRLLSGANVLTF. As DNA, the CDR3 is TGTGCCAGCGGTATTAGGGACAGACTACTCTCTGGGGCCAACGTCCTGACTTTC.

The rearrangement uses TRBV4-1 and TRBJ1-3, with unresolved D. Germline V gene sequence: CDR1 MGHRA, CDR2 YSYEKL. This CDR3 has 15 residues. V was clipped by 4 bases and J by 0 bases, with 10 bases between them. CDR3 in amino acids: CASSRGRSSGNTIYF. The CDR3 DNA sequence: TGCGCCAGCAGCCGTGGACGGTCCTCTGGAAACACCATATATTTT.

The CDR3 is CAIMESSYEQYF. The CDR3 bases are TGTGCCATCATGGAGAGCTCCTACGAGCAGTACTTC. This chain links TRBV10-3 with TRBJ2-7; D is uncertain. The CDR3 consists of 12 residues. V was pared by 7 bases and J by 0 bases, with 7 bases between. Germline V gene lookup returns CDR1 ENHRY and CDR2 SYGVKD.

This clone showed up just a few times. The V and J genes are TRBV9 and TRBJ1-1, with D possibly being TRBD1 (6 bases). V was clipped by 4 bases and J by 7 bases, with 17 bases between them. Per the germline V gene, CDR1 is SGDLS and CDR2 is YYNGEE. This CDR3 comprises 14 residues. The chain's CDR3 is CASSPGTPGREAFF. CDR3 in DNA: TGTGCCAGCAGCCCCGGGACACCCGGACGTGAAGCTTTCTTT.

The chain employs TRBV7-7 and TRBJ2-3; the D is unclear. V was trimmed by 1 base and J by 8 bases, leaving 13 bases between them. CDR3 length: 14 amino acids. Germline CDR1 SSHAT, CDR2 FNYEAQ (reference sequence). In nucleotides, the CDR3 is TGTGCCAGCAGCTTAGGGCTCACGGGCGGTACGCAGTATTTT. Residues: CASSLGLTGGTQYF. Together with reference TRBV7-7 and TRBJ2-3, the CDR3 gives the full variable domain: GAGVSQSPRYKVTKRGQDVTLRCDPISSHATLYWYQQALGQGPEFLTYFNYEAQPDKSGLPSDRFSAERPEGSISTLTIQRTEQRDSAMYRCASSLGLTGGTQYFGPGTRLTVL.

The V gene is TRBV19, the J gene TRBJ1-3, with no clear D. CDR3 length: 14 amino acids. Germline V gene lookup returns CDR1 LNHDA and CDR2 SQIVND (reference sequence). The V and J ends lost 5 bases and 0 bases respectively, with 8 bases between them. In nucleotides, the CDR3 is TGTGCCAGTAGTCGGGCCCTCTCTGGAAACACCATATATTTT. Amino acid sequence: CASSRALSGNTIYF.

This clone was seen just once. The chain links TRBV18 to TRBJ1-1; D remains ambiguous. V was pared by 2 bases and J by 6 bases, with 10 bases between. This CDR3 comprises 13 residues. Germline assignment: CDR1 KGHSH and CDR2 LQKENI. Here the CDR3 reads CASSPFPLAEAFF. The CDR3 region has the DNA TGTGCCAGCTCACCATTTCCCTTGGCTGAAGCTTTCTTT.

The chain uses TRBV18 and TRBJ1-3; 7 nucleotides align to TRBD1. The CDR3 runs to 15 residues. Germline V gene data show CDR1 as KGHSH and CDR2 as LQKENI. The ends lost 3 bases at V and 4 bases at J; junction bases unmatched: 6. CDR3 region: CASSPTGKAGNTIYF. The CDR3 nucleotides are TGTGCCAGCTCACCGACAGGGAAAGCGGGAAACACCATATATTTT.

V usage is TRBV19 and J usage is TRBJ1-2, with 8 nucleotides matching TRBD1. V was pared by 7 bases and J by 0 bases, with 7 bases of the junction left unmatched. The germline gives CDR1 LNHDA, CDR2 SQIVND (reference sequence). This CDR3 region has 15 residues. CDR3 nucleotide sequence: TGTGCCAGTATTGGGACAGGCCGAGCTAACTATGGCTACACCTTC. Residues: CASIGTGRANYGYTF. Full variable domain (missing parts from reference TRBV19 and TRBJ1-2): DGGITQSPKYLFRKEGQNVTLSCEQNLNHDAMYWYRQDPGQGLRLIYYSQIVNDFQKGDIAEGYSVSREKKESFPLTVTSAQKNPTAFYLCASIGTGRANYGYTFGSGTRLTVV.

The genes are TRBV5-1 and TRBJ2-1; 7 nucleotides match TRBD2. Germline loops: CDR1 SGHRS, CDR2 YFSETQ. The J segment lost 8 bases and the V segment lost 2 bases, leaving 10 bases of the junction unmatched. The length of the CDR3 is 15 residues. The CDR3 region is CASSFSGEGLDEQFF. The CDR3 DNA reads as TGCGCCAGCAGCTTTTCGGGGGAGGGCCTCGATGAGCAGTTCTTC.